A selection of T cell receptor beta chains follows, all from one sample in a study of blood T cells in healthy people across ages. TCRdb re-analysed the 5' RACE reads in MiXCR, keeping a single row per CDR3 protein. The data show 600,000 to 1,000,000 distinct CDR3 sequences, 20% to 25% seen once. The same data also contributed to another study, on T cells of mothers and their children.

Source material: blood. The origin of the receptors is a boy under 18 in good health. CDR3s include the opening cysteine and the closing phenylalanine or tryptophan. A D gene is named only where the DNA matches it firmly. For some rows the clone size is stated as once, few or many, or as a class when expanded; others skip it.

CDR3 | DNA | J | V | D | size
CASSPAPGKTQYF | TGTGCCAGCAGCCCGGCCCCGGGGAAGACCCAGTACTTC | TRBJ2-5 | TRBV9 | - | -
CASSLEGARKETQYF | TGTGCCAGCAGCTTAGAGGGCGCCAGAAAAGAGACCCAGTACTTC | TRBJ2-5 | TRBV7-2 | - | -
CASSQDSGEEDTQYF | TGCGCCAGCAGCCAAGATTCCGGGGAGGAAGATACGCAGTATTTT | TRBJ2-3 | TRBV4-3 | - | -
CATSRGGGYSYEQYF | TGCGCCACCAGCAGAGGAGGCGGGTACTCCTACGAGCAGTACTTC | TRBJ2-7 | TRBV15 | - | -
CASSLADYSYEQYF | TGTGCCAGCAGCTTAGCGGATTACTCCTACGAGCAGTACTTC | TRBJ2-7 | TRBV7-9 | - | few
CSARSHYGLAGRGDTQYF | TGCAGTGCTAGATCCCATTACGGACTAGCGGGGAGGGGGGATACGCAGTATTTT | TRBJ2-3 | TRBV20-1 | TRBD2 | -
CASSPGQAGGLANEQFF | TGCGCCAGCAGCCCCGGTCAAGCGGGGGGGCTGGCTAATGAGCAGTTCTTC | TRBJ2-1 | TRBV4-3 | TRBD2 | -
CSASPGRIGTEAFF | TGCAGTGCTAGCCCGGGGCGAATCGGGACTGAAGCTTTCTTT | TRBJ1-1 | TRBV20-1 | - | -
CAISAAGTLGASGEQYF | TGTGCCATCAGTGCCGCCGGGACCCTAGGGGCGTCGGGTGAGCAGTACTTC | TRBJ2-7 | TRBV10-3 | - | -
CASSPNTGADGYTF | TGTGCCAGCAGCCCAAACACAGGGGCGGATGGCTACACCTTC | TRBJ1-2 | TRBV7-9 | TRBD1 | few
CASSLPSGNPSTDTQYF | TGTGCCAGCAGCTTACCTAGCGGAAACCCTAGCACAGATACGCAGTATTTT | TRBJ2-3 | TRBV7-9 | TRBD2 | -
CASSFDERGYTDTQYF | TGCGCCAGCAGCTTTGATGAGCGGGGTTACACAGATACGCAGTATTTT | TRBJ2-3 | TRBV5-1 | TRBD2 | few
CASSGSPPGRLAGYNEQFF | TGTGCCAGCAGCGGAAGCCCACCCGGTCGACTAGCGGGATACAATGAGCAGTTCTTC | TRBJ2-1 | TRBV9 | TRBD2 | few
CSVGAAYEQYF | TGCAGCGTTGGGGCAGCCTACGAGCAGTACTTC | TRBJ2-7 | TRBV29-1 | - | -
CASSSEGDQPQHF | TGTGCCAGCAGTTCCGAAGGGGATCAGCCCCAGCATTTT | TRBJ1-5 | TRBV28 | - | few
CASSNQRFSYEQYF | TGTGCCAGCAGCAATCAGAGATTCTCCTACGAGCAGTACTTC | TRBJ2-7 | TRBV21-1 | - | many
CSARDSGPSGNEQFF | TGCAGTGCTAGAGATAGTGGGCCTAGCGGCAATGAGCAGTTCTTC | TRBJ2-1 | TRBV20-1 | TRBD2 | -
CSVTVRELTDTQYF | TGCAGCGTGACTGTCAGGGAATTGACAGATACGCAGTATTTT | TRBJ2-3 | TRBV29-1 | - | few
CASSSLAGGVDNEQFF | TGTGCCAGCAGTTCTCTAGCGGGAGGGGTTGACAATGAGCAGTTCTTC | TRBJ2-1 | TRBV27 | TRBD2 | few
CASSRDPGGQETQYF | TGTGCCAGCAGCCGGGACCCGGGGGGCCAAGAGACCCAGTACTTC | TRBJ2-5 | TRBV5-5 | TRBD2 | -
CASSPQTQGDAFF | TGTGCCAGCTCACCACAAACACAGGGGGATGCTTTCTTT | TRBJ1-1 | TRBV18 | TRBD1 | few
CASSPTGASPYGYTF | TGTGCCAGCAGTCCTACAGGTGCCTCACCCTATGGCTACACCTTC | TRBJ1-2 | TRBV12-3/TRBV12-4 | - | few
CATSRTSSGNTIYF | TGTGCCACCAGCAGAACATCGTCAGGGAACACCATATATTTT | TRBJ1-3 | TRBV15 | - | few
CASSPWTNEQYF | TGTGCCAGCAGCCCCTGGACTAACGAGCAGTACTTC | TRBJ2-7 | TRBV7-9 | - | -
CSARDRASATQYF | TGCAGTGCTAGAGATAGAGCCAGTGCGACCCAGTACTTC | TRBJ2-5 | TRBV20-1 | - | few
CSAPREGGTEAFF | TGCAGTGCTCCCAGGGAGGGTGGGACTGAAGCTTTCTTT | TRBJ1-1 | TRBV20-1 | - | -
CASSLTINEKLFF | TGTGCCAGCAGTTTGACAATAAATGAAAAACTGTTTTTT | TRBJ1-4 | TRBV6-5 | - | -
CSARPDIISSYNSPLHF | TGCAGTGCTAGACCGGACATAATTAGCTCCTATAATTCACCCCTCCACTTT | TRBJ1-6 | TRBV20-1 | - | few
CASSISRDRGSNEQFF | TGTGCCAGTAGTATCTCCAGGGACAGGGGATCCAATGAGCAGTTCTTC | TRBJ2-1 | TRBV19 | TRBD1 | few
CASSLRRPQETQYF | TGTGCCAGCAGTCTTAGACGGCCCCAAGAGACCCAGTACTTC | TRBJ2-5 | TRBV7-2 | - | -
CASMGDSSNQPQHF | TGTGCCAGCATGGGGGACTCAAGCAATCAGCCCCAGCATTTT | TRBJ1-5 | TRBV12-3/TRBV12-4 | - | few
CSVASGQETQYF | TGCAGCGTTGCTAGCGGGCAAGAGACCCAGTACTTC | TRBJ2-5 | TRBV29-1 | TRBD2 | many
CASSRTGALQPQHF | TGTGCCAGCAGTCGGACAGGGGCCCTCCAGCCCCAGCATTTT | TRBJ1-5 | TRBV6-2/TRBV6-3 | TRBD1 | -
CSVEPVAGGNYGYTF | TGCAGCGTTGAACCGGTGGCAGGGGGCAACTATGGCTACACCTTC | TRBJ1-2 | TRBV29-1 | TRBD1 | -
CASSSPGRPYEQYF | TGTGCCAGCAGCTCTCCGGGGCGACCCTACGAGCAGTACTTC | TRBJ2-7 | TRBV7-9 | - | many
CSARPDSSIETQYF | TGCAGTGCTCGACCGGACTCCTCCATCGAGACCCAGTACTTC | TRBJ2-5 | TRBV20-1 | - | -
CASSHLAGDKETQYF | TGTGCCAGCAGCCATTTAGCGGGGGATAAGGAGACCCAGTACTTC | TRBJ2-5 | TRBV7-9 | TRBD2 | few
CSVTSAFYEQYF | TGCAGCGTGACCTCCGCATTCTACGAGCAGTACTTC | TRBJ2-7 | TRBV29-1 | - | -
CASRFMNTEAFF | TGTGCCAGCCGGTTCATGAACACTGAAGCTTTCTTT | TRBJ1-1 | TRBV7-2 | - | few
CASSSRISLGHNEQFF | TGTGCCAGCAGCTCGAGAATAAGTTTGGGACACAATGAGCAGTTCTTC | TRBJ2-1 | TRBV13 | - | few
CASSLVAALDAYEQYF | TGTGCCAGCAGCTTAGTCGCTGCTCTTGACGCCTACGAGCAGTACTTC | TRBJ2-7 | TRBV7-8 | - | -
CASSARTAEGGWEFF | TGTGCCAGCAGCGCCCGGACAGCCGAGGGGGGCTGGGAGTTCTTC | TRBJ2-5 | TRBV21-1 | - | -
CASRFTGVPLAPGPNEQFF | TGTGCCAGTAGGTTTACAGGGGTCCCGTTAGCGCCGGGACCCAATGAGCAGTTCTTC | TRBJ2-1 | TRBV19 | TRBD1 | -
CSAREDGRGYEQYF | TGCAGTGCTAGAGAGGACGGGAGGGGGTACGAGCAGTACTTC | TRBJ2-7 | TRBV20-1 | TRBD2 | -
CASSQEFVGLAGDRETQYF | TGTGCCAGCAGCCAAGAATTTGTCGGGCTAGCGGGAGACCGAGAGACCCAGTACTTC | TRBJ2-5 | TRBV3-1 | TRBD2 | few
CASSQGGWNTEAFF | TGTGCCAGCAGTCAAGGGGGGTGGAACACTGAAGCTTTCTTT | TRBJ1-1 | TRBV6-6 | - | -